Detailed here is one T cell receptor (beta chain). Trimming cost V 5 bases and J 0 bases; bases outside gene matches: 3. This CDR3 has 15 residues. Germline-derived CDR1 and CDR2 are SEHNR and FQNEAQ (reference sequence). These data originate in a study of shared clonotypes between healthy human individuals. On the study more broadly: Aged 18 to 49, the donors were two women and a few men.

Naivety among CD8 cells was defined by CD45RO negativity and positive CCR7 selection, thereby excluding terminally differentiated effector memory CD45RA+ cells. Sequencing was performed with immunoSEQ multiplex PCR; in TCRdb, only in-frame clones are kept and a portion is missing. Of around 1,900,000 clones detected, about 93% appear once; the ten largest clones hold roughly 1.7%. This chain links TRBV7-9 with TRBJ2-5, with 10 bases that match TRBD2. This clonotype was obtained from a man between 18 and 35 years old in good health. Some clones in this sample may be carry-over from other donors' samples. The sample comprised naive CD8+ T cells from PBMCs. CDR3 loop: CASSTGTSDQETQYF. As DNA, the CDR3 is TGTGCCAGCAGCACCGGGACTAGCGACCAAGAGACCCAGTACTTC.